The subject of this entry is one T cell receptor beta chain. The antigen remains undetermined. The data were taken from a study of T cell responses to AZD1222 COVID-19 vaccine. Sequenced by immunoSEQ multiplex PCR; TCRdb stores in-frame clones only, minus some. Of about 150,000 clones in the sample, approximately 89% were seen once. The CDR3 covers 14 residues. Germline V gene lookup returns CDR1 SNHLY and CDR2 FYNNEI. Trimming cost V 2 bases and J 7 bases, with 14 bases left between them. General study points: Recipients of AZD1222 seropositive at baseline numbered only 6 or 7. A mostly white British donor set with more females was recruited, and clonal diversity was possibly underestimated. Repertoire collection took place solely once the T cell response had peaked. A rise in Spike-specific TCR breadth and depth followed two AZD1222 doses.

The sequences come from peripheral blood, collected 28 days after the second AZD1222 dose. This sequence originates from an adult who received the AZD1222 COVID-19 vaccine. The chain joins TRBV2 to TRBJ1-1; unclear D gene. CDR3 DNA sequence: TGTGCCAGCAGTGAAAGGGTGGGAGTAATTGAAGCTTTCTTT. Its translation: CASSERVGVIEAFF.